This TCR beta chain was documented in a study of coeliac disease. Measured with immunoSEQ multiplex PCR; TCRdb has only the in-frame clones, and not every one. The sample includes 4,000 to 5,500 clones, 70% to 85% seen only once; the top ten take roughly 6.3%. Study-wide results and limits: Only 1 of 6 controls, but about 55% of the 18 coeliac samples, showed published gliadin-specific TRB sequences. According to the authors, this method cannot detect gliadin-specific T cells in an unbiased way.

On this clone: No antigen is known for it.

V lost 6 bases and J lost 2; bases outside the gene matches: 9. The length of the CDR3 is 15 residues. CDR1 is MGHDK and CDR2 is SYGVNS in the germline V gene. Sequencing was done on a sample of lymphocytes from the gut lamina propria. V is TRBV25-1 and J is TRBJ2-7; 8 bases are shared with TRBD1. The receptor was derived from a man between 18 and 29 years old with celiac disease on a gluten-free diet. In nucleotides, the CDR3 is TGTGCCAGCAGCCCTCGGACAGGGTCCCCCTACGAGCAGTACTTC. Its protein product is CASSPRTGSPYEQYF.